The next 27 T cell receptor beta chains were all read from a single sample in a study of T cell responses to AZD1222 COVID-19 vaccine (TCRdb year 2021). The sample's time point, from its label and the paper: baseline before first vaccination. The library relied on the immunoSEQ multiplex PCR assay. Entries here come from immuneACCESS through TCRdb and include only in-frame sequences with V and J called. Some clones fail to appear in such tables; in the studies checked, an unresolved V gene covers under half of the shortfall, and the cause of the remainder is unknown. The sample table records roughly 75,000 clones; 80% to 85% of these occur just once. The ten top clones hold 9.8% of the sample. The starting material was peripheral blood, obtained on day 0 of AZD1222 vaccination. The source of these receptors is an adult in good health.

The chain carries TRBV7-2 and TRBJ1-2; D is unresolved. Between the trimmed V and J ends, which lost 1 base and 8 bases, there was a span of 17 bases. Germline loops: CDR1 SGHTA, CDR2 FQGNSA. This CDR3 has 15 residues. The chain's CDR3 is CASSLEGSPSTGYTF. CDR3 in DNA: TGTGCCAGCAGCTTAGAAGGGAGTCCTTCTACGGGCTACACCTTC.

The CDR3 DNA reads as TGTGCCAGTAGTATAAAAAGGGACACCGGGGAGCTGTTTTTT. It is translated as CASSIKRDTGELFF. This rearrangement joins TRBV19 to TRBJ2-2; D call uncertain. Germline V gene lookup returns CDR1 LNHDA and CDR2 SQIVND (reference sequence). The CDR3 spans 14 residues. Trimming pared 2 bases from V and 3 bases from J, leaving 7 bases between.

This chain links TRBV5-8 with TRBJ1-5, with 7 bases identical to TRBD1. V dropped 5 bases and J dropped 2; count of bases not matched to a gene: 13. The CDR3 contains 17 residues. The germline gives CDR1 SGHTS, CDR2 YDEGEE. The CDR3 region has the DNA TGTGCCAGCAGTTACCCTTCGACAGGGACAGGCAATCAGCCCCAGCATTTT. It encodes CASSYPSTGTGNQPQHF. Based on the CDR3 plus reference TRBV5-8 and TRBJ1-5, the full variable domain is EAGVTQSPTHLIKTRGQQATLRCSPISGHTSVYWYQQALGLGLQFLLWYDEGEERNRGNFPPRFSGRQFPNYSSELNVNALELEDSALYLCASSYPSTGTGNQPQHFGDGTRLSIL.

The chain carries TRBV29-1 and TRBJ1-2; D perhaps matches TRBD1 (5 bases). Trimming stripped 7 bases from V and 3 bases from J, with 15 bases between. The CDR3 is made up of 13 amino acids. The germline CDR1 and CDR2 sequences are SQVTM and ANQGSEA. The CDR3 sequence: CSAARAGDYGYTF. The CDR3 bases are TGCAGCGCCGCGAGGGCGGGGGACTATGGCTACACCTTC.

The CDR3 region is CASSQGGRGQGNSPLHF. The CDR3 region has the DNA TGCGCCAGCAGCCAAGGAGGCAGGGGGCAGGGTAATTCACCCCTCCACTTT. This chain connects TRBV4-1 to TRBJ1-6; 8 bases align to TRBD1. The V gene's germline CDR1 is MGHRA and CDR2 YSYEKL. The CDR3 covers 17 residues. V was pared by 1 base and J by 6 bases, with 8 bases of the junction left unmatched.

For the CDR3, the DNA is TGTGCCAGCAGCCCCTTTGGAGCGAACACCGGGGAGCTGTTTTTT. Its translation: CASSPFGANTGELFF. The chain is built from TRBV3-1 (or the pseudogene TRBV3-2) and TRBJ2-2; D is ambiguous. The CDR3 is 15 amino acids. V was trimmed by 4 bases and J by 0 bases, leaving 9 bases between them. Germline CDR1 is LGHDT and CDR2 is YNNKEL (reference sequence).

V usage is TRBV15 and J usage is TRBJ2-1; D uncertain. V lost 2 bases to trimming and J lost 9 bases, with 11 bases between them. Germline V CDR1 and CDR2: LNHNV, YYDKDF (reference sequence). The CDR3 extends over 13 amino acids. In DNA, the CDR3 is TGTGCCACCAGCAGACCTATAGGCGGTGAGCAGTTCTTC. Translated, it gives CATSRPIGGEQFF.

This chain connects TRBV3-1 (or the pseudogene TRBV3-2) to TRBJ1-5, with TRBD1 matching over 7 bases. The V and J ends lost 3 bases and 6 bases, in that order; junction bases with no gene match: 8. Germline V gene lookup returns CDR1 LGHDT and CDR2 YNNKEL (reference sequence). The CDR3 runs to 15 residues. The CDR3 coding sequence is TGTGCCAGCAGCCACGAACAGGGGATTGGTCAGCCCCAGCATTTT. It is translated as CASSHEQGIGQPQHF.

The rearrangement joins TRBV11-2 to TRBJ1-2, with 7 nucleotides matching TRBD1. CDR3 size: 15 residues. J gave up 5 bases and V 1 base, and 7 bases lay outside the gene matches. Per germline, CDR1 SGHAT and CDR2 FQNNGV. The CDR3 DNA reads as TGTGCCAGCAGCTTAGGCAGGGGGATAGGTTATGGCTACACCTTC. It codes for CASSLGRGIGYGYTF.

The J gene is TRBJ2-3, the V gene TRBV3-1 (or the pseudogene TRBV3-2); 8 bases agree with TRBD2. From germline, CDR1 is LGHDT and CDR2 YNNKEL (reference sequence). The CDR3 length is 16 residues. V lost 6 bases and J lost 3; bases outside the gene matches: 11. Here the CDR3 reads CASSPSSGGPTDTQYF. DNA for the CDR3: TGTGCCAGCAGTCCGTCCTCGGGGGGGCCAACAGATACGCAGTATTTT.

CDR3 loop: CASSLDWQGMGYTF. The CDR3 bases are TGTGCCAGCAGCTTAGATTGGCAGGGTATGGGCTACACCTTC. The genes are TRBV7-2 and TRBJ1-2; D is possibly TRBD1 (5 bases). Trimming removed 1 base at V and 8 bases at J, with 14 bases between. Germline V gene data show CDR1 as SGHTA and CDR2 as FQGNSA. This CDR3 has 14 amino acids.

The chain couples TRBV7-9 to TRBJ1-2, with D unresolved. This CDR3 is 15 amino acids long. The V and J ends lost 5 bases and 6 bases respectively, with 19 bases between them. Germline loops: CDR1 SEHNR, CDR2 FQNEAQ (reference sequence). CDR3 protein: CASSHDFSRQHGYTF. In DNA, the CDR3 is TGTGCCAGCAGCCACGATTTTTCTCGCCAACATGGCTACACCTTC.

V gene TRBV5-6 combines with J gene TRBJ1-3, with a tentative D call TRBD1 (6 bases). Germline V gene sequence: CDR1 SGHDT, CDR2 YYEEEE. V was cut by 4 bases and J by 2 bases, with 19 bases left in between. The CDR3 contains 17 residues. CDR3 sequence (DNA): TGTGCCAGCAGCCGAGGTCTGACAGGAGCTACTGGAAACACCATATATTTT. It translates to CASSRGLTGATGNTIYF.

The chain joins TRBV2 to TRBJ1-6; TRBD1 agrees at 7 bases. Trimming took 4 bases from V and 9 from J; bases not matched to a gene: 9. Germline values: CDR1 SNHLY, CDR2 FYNNEI. The CDR3 sequence is 15 residues long. The CDR3 loop reads CASSVGDRAFSPLHF. CDR3 DNA sequence: TGTGCCAGCAGTGTAGGAGACAGGGCATTTTCACCCCTCCACTTT. Using reference TRBV2 and TRBJ1-6 for the parts outside the CDR3, the full variable domain is EPEVTQTPSHQVTQMGQEVILRCVPISNHLYFYWYRQILGQKVEFLVSFYNNEISEKSEIFDDQFSVERPDGSNFTLKIRSTKLEDSAMYFCASSVGDRAFSPLHFGNGTRLTVT.

This chain uses TRBV12-5 with TRBJ2-3; TRBD2 is a possible D gene (5 bases). This CDR3 is 13 amino acids long. V lost 7 bases to trimming and J lost 2 bases, with 10 bases between them. Germline V lookup: CDR1 LGHNT, CDR2 FRNRAP. The CDR3 DNA reads as TGTGCTAGTGTTTCCGGGAACACAGATACGCAGTATTTT. Its translation: CASVSGNTDTQYF.

This chain connects TRBV19 to TRBJ2-5, with D perhaps TRBD2 (5 bases). The CDR3 totals 12 residues. Germline V gives CDR1 LNHDA, CDR2 SQIVND (reference sequence). The germline V and J ends were trimmed by 10 bases and 5 bases, with 14 bases remaining between them. The CDR3 spells CATRQSGETQYF. The CDR3 coding sequence is TGTGCCACCCGGCAAAGCGGCGAGACCCAGTACTTC.

V is TRBV6-1 and J is TRBJ1-2; D gene unclear. This CDR3 contains 14 residues. Germline values: CDR1 MNHNS, CDR2 SASEGT. V lost 5 bases, J lost 2 bases, and 12 bases lay in between. The CDR3, as DNA: TGTGCCAGCAGTAGCCTCGAGGGAAACTATGGCTACACCTTC. Amino acids: CASSSLEGNYGYTF.

V usage is TRBV27 and J usage is TRBJ2-3; 16 positions match TRBD2. This CDR3 has 19 amino acids. V shed 2 bases and J 3 bases; nucleotides not matched to a gene: 8. Germline-derived CDR1 and CDR2 are MNHEY and SMNVEV (reference sequence). The DNA of the CDR3 is TGTGCCAGCAGTTTACGTGCCGGGACTAGCGGGGGGGTTACAGATACGCAGTATTTT. Residues: CASSLRAGTSGGVTDTQYF.

The chain couples TRBV5-1 to TRBJ1-2; perhaps TRBD1 as D (6 bases). The CDR3 is 15 amino acids. The V gene's germline CDR1 is SGHRS and CDR2 YFSETQ. The germline V and J ends were trimmed by 4 bases and 4 bases, with 17 bases remaining between them. The CDR3 is CASSDKLQGTYGYTF. The DNA of the CDR3 is TGCGCCAGCAGCGACAAACTACAGGGAACCTATGGCTACACCTTC.

This clone was picked up one time. V is TRBV7-9 and J is TRBJ1-4; D remains unclear. The germline V gene has CDR1 SEHNR and CDR2 FQNEAQ (reference sequence). This CDR3 is built from 13 residues. V lost 3 bases and J 8 bases, leaving 10 bases between the germline ends. The CDR3, as DNA: TGTGCCAGCAGCTTCATGGGAGGGGAAAAACTGTTTTTT. It translates to CASSFMGGEKLFF.

V is TRBV5-1 and J is TRBJ1-4; 9 bases are shared with TRBD1. The CDR3 totals 14 residues. Per the germline V gene, CDR1 is SGHRS and CDR2 is YFSETQ. Trimming cost V 2 bases and J 8 bases; bases outside gene matches: 4. The CDR3 spells CASSFTGGKEKLFF. CDR3 DNA: TGCGCCAGCAGCTTTACAGGGGGCAAGGAAAAACTGTTTTTT.

The chain carries TRBV7-2 and TRBJ1-5; 8 positions match TRBD1. V lost 5 bases, J lost 1 base, and 7 bases stayed unmatched. Germline-derived CDR1 and CDR2 are SGHTA and FQGNSA. The length of the CDR3 is 16 residues. CDR3 nucleotides: TGTGCCAGCAGCCTACGGACAGGGACGAGCAATCAGCCCCAGCATTTT. Translating gives CASSLRTGTSNQPQHF. The full variable domain, with the rest looked up from reference TRBV7-2 and TRBJ1-5, is GAGVSQSPSNKVTEKGKDVELRCDPISGHTALYWYRQSLGQGLEFLIYFQGNSAPDKSGLPSDRFSAERTGGSVSTLTIQRTQQEDSAVYLCASSLRTGTSNQPQHFGDGTRLSIL.

Regarding this clone: Germline is not matched at one junction end, which may reflect a read error. The J gene is TRBJ2-7, the V gene TRBV7-7, with TRBD1 matching over 7 bases. The CDR3 length is 13 residues. From germline, CDR1 is SSHAT and CDR2 FNYEAQ (reference sequence). CDR3 residues: CASSVDSGGEQYF. DNA of the CDR3: TGTGCTAGCAGCGTAGACTCAGGGGGCGAGCAGTACTTC. Full variable domain (rest looked up from reference TRBV7-7 and TRBJ2-7): GAGVSQSPRYKVTKRGQDVTLRCDPISSHATLYWYQQALGQGPEFLTYFNYEAQPDKSGLPSDRFSAERPEGSISTLTIQRTEQRDSAMYRCASSVDSGGEQYFGPGTRLTVT.

The chain carries TRBV12-3 or TRBV12-4 and TRBJ1-2; no clear D. V was pared by 6 bases and J by 5 bases, with 7 bases between. This CDR3 region has 11 residues. The CDR3 loop reads CASRMPYGYTF. The CDR3 DNA follows: TGTGCCAGCAGAATGCCGTATGGCTACACCTTC.

This clone was observed a single time. The V and J genes are TRBV6-5 and TRBJ2-7; 9 bases line up with TRBD1. The CDR3 is 13 amino acids. The ends lost 4 bases at V and 5 bases at J; junction bases unmatched: 3. Germline V lookup: CDR1 MNHEY, CDR2 SVGAGI. Here the CDR3 reads CASSWGQGDEQYF. CDR3 in DNA: TGTGCCAGCAGTTGGGGACAGGGTGACGAGCAGTACTTC.

The rearrangement uses TRBV7-9 and TRBJ2-2, with no clear D. V lost 8 bases to trimming and J lost 6 bases, with 10 bases between them. This CDR3 comprises 12 residues. Germline-derived CDR1 and CDR2 are SEHNR and FQNEAQ (reference sequence). CDR3 in DNA: TGTGCCAGCCAGGTTGACGCCGGGGAGCTGTTTTTT. It codes for CASQVDAGELFF.

The J gene is TRBJ2-3, the V gene TRBV7-2; possibly TRBD1 or TRBD2 for D (5 bases each). The germline V and J ends were trimmed by 1 base and 0 bases, with 17 bases remaining between them. This CDR3 region has 18 residues. The germline gives CDR1 SGHTA, CDR2 FQGNSA. The CDR3 coding sequence is TGTGCCAGCAGCTTAGATGTTCCAGGGACGATGAGCACAGATACGCAGTATTTT. Its protein product is CASSLDVPGTMSTDTQYF.